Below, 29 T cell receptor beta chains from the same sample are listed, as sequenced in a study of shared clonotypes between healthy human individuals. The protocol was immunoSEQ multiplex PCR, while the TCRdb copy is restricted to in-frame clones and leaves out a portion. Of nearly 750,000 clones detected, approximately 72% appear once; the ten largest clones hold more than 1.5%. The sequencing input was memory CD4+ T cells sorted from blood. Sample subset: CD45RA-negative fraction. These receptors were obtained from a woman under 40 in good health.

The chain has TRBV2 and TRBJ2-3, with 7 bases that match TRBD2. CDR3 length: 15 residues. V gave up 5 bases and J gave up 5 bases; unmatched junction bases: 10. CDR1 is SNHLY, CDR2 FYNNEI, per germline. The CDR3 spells CASSPGEGRVDTQYF. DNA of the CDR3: TGTGCCAGCAGTCCGGGGGAGGGCCGTGTAGATACGCAGTATTTT. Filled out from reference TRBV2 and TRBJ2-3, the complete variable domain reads EPEVTQTPSHQVTQMGQEVILRCVPISNHLYFYWYRQILGQKVEFLVSFYNNEISEKSEIFDDQFSVERPDGSNFTLKIRSTKLEDSAMYFCASSPGEGRVDTQYFGPGTRLTVL.

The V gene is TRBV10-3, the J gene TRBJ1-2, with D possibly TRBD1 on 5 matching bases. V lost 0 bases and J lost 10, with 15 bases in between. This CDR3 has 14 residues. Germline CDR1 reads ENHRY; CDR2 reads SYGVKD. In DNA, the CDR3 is TGTGCCATCAGTGAGTCGAAGGATTCTGGGGCCTACACCTTC. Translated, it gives CAISESKDSGAYTF.

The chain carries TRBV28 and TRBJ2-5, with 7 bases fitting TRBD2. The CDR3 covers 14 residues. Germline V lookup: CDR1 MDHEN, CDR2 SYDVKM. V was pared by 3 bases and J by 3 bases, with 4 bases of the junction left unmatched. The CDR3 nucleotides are TGTGCCAGCAGTTTCGCAGGGAGGGAAGAGACCCAGTACTTC. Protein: CASSFAGREETQYF.

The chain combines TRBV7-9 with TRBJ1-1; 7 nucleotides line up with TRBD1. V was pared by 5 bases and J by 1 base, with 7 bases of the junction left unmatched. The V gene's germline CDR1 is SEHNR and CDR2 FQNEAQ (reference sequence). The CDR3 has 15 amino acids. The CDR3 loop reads CASSPKDRSNTEAFF. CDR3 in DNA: TGTGCCAGCAGCCCTAAGGACAGGTCGAACACTGAAGCTTTCTTT.

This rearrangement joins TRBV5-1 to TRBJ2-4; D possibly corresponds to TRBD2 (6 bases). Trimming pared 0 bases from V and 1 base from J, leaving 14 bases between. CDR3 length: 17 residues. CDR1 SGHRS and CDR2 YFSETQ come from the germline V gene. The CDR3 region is CASSLDGGGAAKNIQYF. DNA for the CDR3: TGCGCCAGCAGCTTGGATGGGGGAGGAGCGGCCAAAAACATTCAGTACTTC.

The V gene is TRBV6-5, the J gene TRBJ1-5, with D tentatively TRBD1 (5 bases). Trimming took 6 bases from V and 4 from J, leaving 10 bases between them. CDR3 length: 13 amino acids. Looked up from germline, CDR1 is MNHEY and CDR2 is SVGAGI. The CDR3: CASRQQVNQPQHF. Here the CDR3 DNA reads TGTGCCAGCAGACAACAGGTGAATCAGCCCCAGCATTTT.

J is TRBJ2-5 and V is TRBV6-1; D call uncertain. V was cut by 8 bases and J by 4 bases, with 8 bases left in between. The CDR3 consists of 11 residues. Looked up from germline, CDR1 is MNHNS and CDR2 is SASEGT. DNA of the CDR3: TGTGCCAGCGAACCCCTAGAGACCCAGTACTTC. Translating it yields CASEPLETQYF.

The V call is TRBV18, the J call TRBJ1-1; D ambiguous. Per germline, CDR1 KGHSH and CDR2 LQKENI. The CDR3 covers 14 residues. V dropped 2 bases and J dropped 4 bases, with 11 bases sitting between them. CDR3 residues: CASSPVSGGTEAFF. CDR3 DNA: TGTGCCAGCTCACCAGTTTCAGGCGGCACTGAAGCTTTCTTT.

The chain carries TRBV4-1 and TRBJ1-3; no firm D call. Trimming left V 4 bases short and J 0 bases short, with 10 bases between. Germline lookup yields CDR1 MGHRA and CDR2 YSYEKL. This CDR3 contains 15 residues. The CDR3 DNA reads TGCGCCAGCAGCCGGTTACACAACTCTGGAAACACCATATATTTT. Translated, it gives CASSRLHNSGNTIYF.

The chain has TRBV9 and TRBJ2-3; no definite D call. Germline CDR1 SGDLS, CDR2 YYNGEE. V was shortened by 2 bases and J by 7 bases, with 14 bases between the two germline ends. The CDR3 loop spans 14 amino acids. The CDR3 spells CASSVSGPEYTQYF. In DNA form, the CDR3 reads TGTGCCAGCAGCGTTTCCGGGCCAGAGTATACGCAGTATTTT.

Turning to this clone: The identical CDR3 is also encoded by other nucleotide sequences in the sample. CDR3: CASSLGTNTGELFF. CDR3 sequence (DNA): TGCGCCAGCAGCTTAGGGACAAACACCGGGGAGCTGTTTTTT. V is TRBV5-1 and J is TRBJ2-2, with a weak D call TRBD1 (6 bases). This CDR3 has 14 amino acids. The germline CDR1 and CDR2 sequences are SGHRS and YFSETQ. Between the trimmed V and J ends, which lost 2 bases and 2 bases, there was a span of 7 bases.

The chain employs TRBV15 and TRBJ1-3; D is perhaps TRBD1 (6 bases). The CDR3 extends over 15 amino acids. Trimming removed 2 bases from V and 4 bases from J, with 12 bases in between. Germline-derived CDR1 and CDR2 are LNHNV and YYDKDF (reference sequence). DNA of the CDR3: TGTGCCACCAGCAGAAAACAGGGTTTCGGAAACACCATATATTTT. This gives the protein CATSRKQGFGNTIYF.

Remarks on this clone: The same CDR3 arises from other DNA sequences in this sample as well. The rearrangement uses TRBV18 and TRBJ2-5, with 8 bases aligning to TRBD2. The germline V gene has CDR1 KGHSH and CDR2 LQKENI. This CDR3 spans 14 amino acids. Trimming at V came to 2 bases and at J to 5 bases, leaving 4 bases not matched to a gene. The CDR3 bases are TGTGCCAGCTCACCAGGAGCGGGAGAGGAGACCCAGTACTTC. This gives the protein CASSPGAGEETQYF.

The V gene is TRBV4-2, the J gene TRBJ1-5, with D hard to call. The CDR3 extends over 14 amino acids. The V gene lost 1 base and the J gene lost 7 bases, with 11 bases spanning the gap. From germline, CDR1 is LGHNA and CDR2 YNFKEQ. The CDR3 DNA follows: TGTGCCAGCAGCCAAGGGAGGGAGCACCAGCCCCAGCATTTT. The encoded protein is CASSQGREHQPQHF.

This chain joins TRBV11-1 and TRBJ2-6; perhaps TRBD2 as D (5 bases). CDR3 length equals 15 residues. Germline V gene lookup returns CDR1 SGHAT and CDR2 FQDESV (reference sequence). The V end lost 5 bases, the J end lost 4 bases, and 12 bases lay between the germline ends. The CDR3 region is CASSRRGTGANVLTF. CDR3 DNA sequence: TGTGCCAGCAGCCGCCGGGGTACCGGGGCCAACGTCCTGACTTTC.

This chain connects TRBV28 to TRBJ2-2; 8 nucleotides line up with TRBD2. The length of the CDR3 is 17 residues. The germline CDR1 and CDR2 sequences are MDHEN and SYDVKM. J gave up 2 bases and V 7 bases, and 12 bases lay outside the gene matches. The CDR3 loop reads CASKGDTSGTNTGELFF. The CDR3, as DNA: TGTGCCAGCAAAGGGGACACTAGCGGAACTAACACCGGGGAGCTGTTTTTT.

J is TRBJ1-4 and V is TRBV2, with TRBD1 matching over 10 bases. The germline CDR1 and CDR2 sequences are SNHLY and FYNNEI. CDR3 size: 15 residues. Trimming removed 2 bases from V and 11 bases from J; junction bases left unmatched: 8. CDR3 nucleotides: TGTGCCAGCAGTGAATTCGGACAGGGGGGGATGAAACTGTTTTTT. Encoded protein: CASSEFGQGGMKLFF.

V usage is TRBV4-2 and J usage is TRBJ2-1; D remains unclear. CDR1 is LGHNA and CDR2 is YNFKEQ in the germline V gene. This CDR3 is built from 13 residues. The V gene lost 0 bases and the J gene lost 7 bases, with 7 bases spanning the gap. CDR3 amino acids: CASSQDFKNEQFF. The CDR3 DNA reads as TGTGCCAGCAGCCAAGATTTTAAGAATGAGCAGTTCTTC.

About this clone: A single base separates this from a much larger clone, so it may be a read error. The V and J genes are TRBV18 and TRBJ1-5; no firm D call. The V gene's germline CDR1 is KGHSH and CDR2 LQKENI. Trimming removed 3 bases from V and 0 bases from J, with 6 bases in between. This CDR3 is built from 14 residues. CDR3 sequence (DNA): TGTGCCAGCTCACCCGAGGTTAGCAATCAGCCCCAGCATTTT. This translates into CASSPEVSNQPQHF.

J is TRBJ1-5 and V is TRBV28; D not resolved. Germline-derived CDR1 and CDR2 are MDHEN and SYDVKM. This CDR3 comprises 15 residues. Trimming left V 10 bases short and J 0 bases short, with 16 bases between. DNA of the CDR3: TGTGCCACCCAGTCCGGAACAGATAGCAATCAGCCCCAGCATTTT. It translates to CATQSGTDSNQPQHF.

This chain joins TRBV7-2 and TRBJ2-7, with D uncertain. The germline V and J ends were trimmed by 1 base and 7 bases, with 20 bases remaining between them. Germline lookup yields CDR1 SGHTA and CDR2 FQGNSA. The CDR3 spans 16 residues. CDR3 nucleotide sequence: TGTGCCAGCAGCTTAGTACCATCCGGTATGTCTACTGAGCAGTACTTC. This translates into CASSLVPSGMSTEQYF.

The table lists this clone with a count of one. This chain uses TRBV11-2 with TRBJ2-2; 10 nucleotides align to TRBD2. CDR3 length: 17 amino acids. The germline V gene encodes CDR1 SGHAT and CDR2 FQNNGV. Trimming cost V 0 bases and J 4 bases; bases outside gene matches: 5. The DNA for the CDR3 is TGTGCCAGCAGCTTAGAGTCTAGCGGGAGTGGCACCGGGGAGCTGTTTTTT. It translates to CASSLESSGSGTGELFF.

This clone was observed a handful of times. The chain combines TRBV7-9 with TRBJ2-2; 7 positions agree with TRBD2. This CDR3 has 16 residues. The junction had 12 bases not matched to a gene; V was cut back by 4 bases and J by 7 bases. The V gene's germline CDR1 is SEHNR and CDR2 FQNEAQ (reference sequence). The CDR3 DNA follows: TGTGCCAGCAGCTCTGGCGGGAGCCCCTCTGGCGGGGAGCTGTTTTTT. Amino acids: CASSSGGSPSGGELFF.

CDR3 residues: CASSLGLAGGRYEQYF. Written as DNA, the CDR3 is TGTGCCAGCAGCTTGGGACTAGCGGGAGGGCGGTACGAGCAGTACTTC. This chain links TRBV28 with TRBJ2-7; 16 nucleotides align to TRBD2. V gave up 6 bases and J gave up 4 bases; unmatched junction bases: 6. This CDR3 is 16 amino acids long. Germline V lookup: CDR1 MDHEN, CDR2 SYDVKM.

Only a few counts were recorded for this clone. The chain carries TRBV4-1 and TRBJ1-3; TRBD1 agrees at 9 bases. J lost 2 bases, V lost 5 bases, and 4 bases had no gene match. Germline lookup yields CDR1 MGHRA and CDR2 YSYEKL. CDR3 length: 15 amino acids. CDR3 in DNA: TGCGCCAGCAGCTTACGGACAGGGGCTGGAAACACCATATATTTT. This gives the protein CASSLRTGAGNTIYF.

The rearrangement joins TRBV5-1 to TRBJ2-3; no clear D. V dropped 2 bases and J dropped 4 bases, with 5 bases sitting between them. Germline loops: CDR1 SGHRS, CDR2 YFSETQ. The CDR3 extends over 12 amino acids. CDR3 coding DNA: TGCGCCAGCAGCTTCGAGGCAGATACGCAGTATTTT. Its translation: CASSFEADTQYF.

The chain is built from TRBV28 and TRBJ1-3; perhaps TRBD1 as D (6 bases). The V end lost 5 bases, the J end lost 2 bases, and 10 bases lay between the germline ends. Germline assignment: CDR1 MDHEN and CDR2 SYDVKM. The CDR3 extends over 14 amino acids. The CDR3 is CASSLGGPGNTIYF. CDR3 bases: TGTGCCAGCAGTCTGGGGGGCCCTGGAAACACCATATATTTT.

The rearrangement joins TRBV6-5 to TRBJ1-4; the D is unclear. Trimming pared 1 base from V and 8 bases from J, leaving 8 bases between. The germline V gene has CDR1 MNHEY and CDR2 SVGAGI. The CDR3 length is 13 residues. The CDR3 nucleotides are TGTGCCAGCAGTTACTGGCCGGGGGAAAAACTGTTTTTT. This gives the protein CASSYWPGEKLFF.

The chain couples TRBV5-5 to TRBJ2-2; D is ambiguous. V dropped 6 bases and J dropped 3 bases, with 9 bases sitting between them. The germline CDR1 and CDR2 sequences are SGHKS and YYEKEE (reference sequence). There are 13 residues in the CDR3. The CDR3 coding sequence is TGTGCCAGCACCCGAGAATACACCGGGGAGCTGTTTTTT. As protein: CASTREYTGELFF.